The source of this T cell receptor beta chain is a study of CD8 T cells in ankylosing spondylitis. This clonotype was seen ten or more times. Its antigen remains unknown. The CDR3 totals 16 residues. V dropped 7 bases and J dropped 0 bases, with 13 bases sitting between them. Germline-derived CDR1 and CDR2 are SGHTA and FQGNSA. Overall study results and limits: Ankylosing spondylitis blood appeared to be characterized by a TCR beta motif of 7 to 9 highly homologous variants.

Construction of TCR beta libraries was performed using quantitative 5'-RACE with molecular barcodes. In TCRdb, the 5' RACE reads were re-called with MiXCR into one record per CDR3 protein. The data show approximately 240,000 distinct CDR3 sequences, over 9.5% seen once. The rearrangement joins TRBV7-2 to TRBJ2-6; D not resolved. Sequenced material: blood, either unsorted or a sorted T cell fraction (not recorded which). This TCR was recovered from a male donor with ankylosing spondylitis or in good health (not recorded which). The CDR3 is CASIEVAYSGANVLTF. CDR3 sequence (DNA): TGTGCCAGCATCGAGGTGGCCTACTCTGGGGCCAACGTCCTGACTTTC.